Listed here is a single T cell receptor (beta chain). This sample stems from a study of T cell repertoires in cytomegalovirus infection. In TCRdb, the reads were re-called with MiXCR into one record per CDR3 protein. The table has 250,000 to 300,000 distinct CDR3 sequences, over 20% seen once. The sequence derives from a human donor in good health (CMV status not recorded). Some clones in this sample may be carry-over from other donors' samples. Sequencing used PBMCs.

CDR3 sequence (DNA): TGTGCCAGCAGCCTTAGCGGGAGGGTCCACAATGAGCAGTTCTTC. It specifies CASSLSGRVHNEQFF. V usage is TRBV2 and J usage is TRBJ2-1; 11 bases fit TRBD2. The CDR3 covers 15 residues. After removal of 6 bases from V and 5 bases from J, the junction contained 6 bases not matched to a gene. Germline CDR1 reads SNHLY; CDR2 reads FYNNEI.